Included here is one T cell receptor (beta chain) sequence, with context. Profiled with immunoSEQ multiplex PCR; TCRdb holds only in-frame clones, not every one. The sample lists fewer than 200,000 clones, 65% to 85% occurring once. This record comes from a study of blood T cell repertoires in COVID-19. There are 11 residues in the CDR3. V was clipped by 5 bases and J by 7 bases; unmatched bases: 2. The germline gives CDR1 GTSNPN, CDR2 SVGIG (reference sequence). V is TRBV30 and J is TRBJ1-2, with 9 bases matching TRBD1. Specimen: PBMCs or T cells enriched from blood (not recorded which). This TCR came from a woman in her 50s in a cohort exposed to, infected with or recovered from COVID-19 (not recorded which). The CDR3 loop reads CAWGTGSGYTF. The CDR3 nucleotides read TGTGCCTGGGGGACAGGGTCTGGCTACACCTTC.